The 30 T cell receptor beta chains below were found in one sample sequenced in a study of blood T cell repertoires in COVID-19. TCRdb's table, derived via immunoSEQ multiplex PCR, lists solely in-frame clones and lacks some. The sample records a few hundred thousand clones, around 87% being singletons. Sequencing input: peripheral blood. These receptors came from a woman under 40 with COVID-19, enrolled during active disease.

The chain uses TRBV2 and TRBJ2-5, with D perhaps TRBD2 (6 bases). The CDR3 totals 15 residues. Deletions cut 2 bases from V and 2 bases from J, with 12 bases between. Germline CDR1 is SNHLY and CDR2 is FYNNEI. DNA of the CDR3: TGTGCCAGCAGTGAAATGCTAGCGAGACAAGAGACCCAGTACTTC. Its protein is CASSEMLARQETQYF.

A single count supports this clone. V and J are TRBV15 and TRBJ2-7, with D possibly matching TRBD1 (5 bases). The CDR3 length is 14 residues. Trimming left V 4 bases short and J 2 bases short, with 12 bases between. Germline CDR1 reads LNHNV; CDR2 reads YYDKDF (reference sequence). This CDR3 reads CATSKGSNTYEQYF. As DNA, the CDR3 is TGTGCCACCAGCAAGGGGTCGAATACCTACGAGCAGTACTTC.

The chain uses TRBV5-1 and TRBJ2-7; TRBD2 aligns across 7 bases. Trimming cost V 4 bases and J 2 bases; bases outside gene matches: 6. Looked up from germline, CDR1 is SGHRS and CDR2 is YFSETQ. The CDR3 extends over 14 amino acids. This chain's CDR3 is CASSPSSGPYEQYF. DNA of the CDR3: TGCGCCAGCAGCCCTTCTAGCGGCCCCTACGAGCAGTACTTC.

The V and J genes are TRBV7-2 and TRBJ2-1; D is unclear. The CDR3 runs 17 residues. CDR1 is SGHTA, CDR2 FQGNSA, per germline. With 1 base removed from V and 7 bases from J, the gap between germline ends came to 20 bases. CDR3 loop: CASSLVSSKVLLNEQFF. CDR3 nucleotides: TGTGCCAGCAGCTTAGTTTCTAGTAAGGTGTTGTTAAATGAGCAGTTCTTC.

This chain uses TRBV5-1 with TRBJ2-1, with 12 bases aligning to TRBD2. The J segment lost 5 bases and the V segment lost 0 bases, leaving 0 bases of the junction unmatched. There are 15 residues in the CDR3. Germline lookup yields CDR1 SGHRS and CDR2 YFSETQ. In nucleotides, the CDR3 is TGCGCCAGCAGCTTGGGACTAGCGGGAGACAATGAGCAGTTCTTC. It specifies CASSLGLAGDNEQFF.

The chain carries TRBV5-1 and TRBJ2-7, with 15 positions matching TRBD2. There are 16 residues in the CDR3. Germline trimming cut 7 bases from V and 6 bases from J; bases unmatched to any gene: 11. CDR1 and CDR2 from the germline V gene are SGHRS and YFSETQ. The CDR3 sequence is CASGPGLAGGGGEQYF. The CDR3 DNA follows: TGCGCCAGCGGCCCGGGACTAGCGGGAGGCGGGGGCGAGCAGTACTTC.

The gene calls are TRBV19 and TRBJ2-7, with TRBD2 identical over 9 bases. Trimming cost V 6 bases and J 2 bases; bases outside gene matches: 5. The germline gives CDR1 LNHDA, CDR2 SQIVND (reference sequence). The CDR3 is 14 amino acids. The CDR3: CASRREGRPYEQYF. CDR3 in DNA: TGTGCCAGTAGGCGGGAGGGCAGACCCTACGAGCAGTACTTC.

J is TRBJ2-3 and V is TRBV27; tentative D call: TRBD1 (5 bases). V was pared by 2 bases and J by 3 bases, with 21 bases between. Germline V CDR1 and CDR2: MNHEY, SMNVEV (reference sequence). The CDR3 is 18 amino acids. CDR3 loop: CASSLKALRDTGTDTQYF. CDR3 DNA: TGTGCCAGCAGTTTAAAGGCTCTTAGGGATACAGGAACAGATACGCAGTATTTT.

The chain couples TRBV3-1 (or the pseudogene TRBV3-2) to TRBJ1-2, with TRBD1 identical over 10 bases. V trimming: 2 bases; J trimming: 10 bases; junction bases outside the gene matches: 7. Germline CDR1 LGHDT, CDR2 YNNKEL (reference sequence). CDR3 length equals 14 residues. CDR3 loop: CASSQRRDRGAYTF. The CDR3 DNA reads TGTGCCAGCAGCCAACGCCGGGACAGGGGTGCCTACACCTTC.

The rearrangement uses TRBV30 and TRBJ2-7; TRBD1 matches at 11 bases. This CDR3 has 14 amino acids. V was pared by 3 bases and J by 4 bases, with 5 bases of the junction left unmatched. In germline, CDR1 is GTSNPN, CDR2 SVGIG (reference sequence). CDR3 amino acids: CAWRRTGGVYEQYF. CDR3 DNA: TGTGCCTGGAGAAGGACAGGGGGCGTATACGAGCAGTACTTC. Full variable domain (outside the CDR3, taken from reference TRBV30 and TRBJ2-7): SQTIHQWPATLVQPVGSPLSLECTVEGTSNPNLYWYRQAAGRGLQLLFYSVGIGQISSEVPQNLSASRPQDRQFILSSKKLLLSDSGFYLCAWRRTGGVYEQYFGPGTRLTVT.

Turning to this clone: Other DNA sequences within the sample encode an identical CDR3. CDR3 sequence: CASSSQGDTEAFF. The CDR3 nucleotides read TGTGCCAGCAGTTCCCAGGGGGACACTGAAGCTTTCTTT. The J gene is TRBJ1-1, the V gene TRBV7-2, with 7 bases lining up with TRBD1. The junction had 4 bases not matched to a gene; V was cut back by 6 bases and J by 3 bases. The CDR3 is 13 amino acids. Germline loops: CDR1 SGHTA, CDR2 FQGNSA.

This clone was detected only a few times. The gene calls are TRBV6-6 and TRBJ2-5; 7 bases are a match to TRBD2. The CDR3 is made up of 15 amino acids. Germline CDR1 and CDR2: MNHNY and SVGAGI (reference sequence). Trimming took 7 bases from V and 5 from J; bases not matched to a gene: 13. The CDR3 DNA reads TGTGCCAGCACTCTGTCCGGGACTACGGGGGAGACCCAGTACTTC. The encoded protein is CASTLSGTTGETQYF.

In regard to this clone: One end of the junction does not line up with germline, which may come from a read error. The chain is built from TRBV7-2 and TRBJ2-2; D is ambiguous. In germline, CDR1 is SGHTA, CDR2 FQGNSA. The CDR3 length is 14 residues. The CDR3 loop is CASTLRSSTGELFF. For the CDR3, the DNA is TGTGCCAGCACCTTACGGTCGAGCACCGGGGAGCTGTTTTTT. Filled out from reference TRBV7-2 and TRBJ2-2, the complete variable domain reads GAGVSQSPSNKVTEKGKDVELRCDPISGHTALYWYRQSLGQGLEFLIYFQGNSAPDKSGLPSDRFSAERTGGSVSTLTIQRTQQEDSAVYLCASTLRSSTGELFFGEGSRLTVL.

The chain combines TRBV25-1 with TRBJ2-2; TRBD2 aligns across 14 bases. The V and J ends lost 4 bases and 7 bases, in that order; junction bases with no gene match: 2. Germline V gene lookup returns CDR1 MGHDK and CDR2 SYGVNS. The CDR3 spans 15 residues. The CDR3 coding sequence is TGTGCCAGCAGTGGGGGACTAGCGGGAGTCGGGGAGCTGTTTTTT. It translates to CASSGGLAGVGELFF.

The V and J genes are TRBV19 and TRBJ1-5; 7 positions agree with TRBD1. The CDR3 runs 16 residues. Germline V gene data show CDR1 as LNHDA and CDR2 as SQIVND (reference sequence). The trim removed 1 base at V and 6 bases at J, leaving 9 bases unmatched. CDR3 nucleotide sequence: TGTGCCAGTAGTATAGTGGCAGGGGGATTAAGTCAGCCCCAGCATTTT. Protein sequence: CASSIVAGGLSQPQHF. The whole variable domain, remainder taken from reference TRBV19 and TRBJ1-5, is DGGITQSPKYLFRKEGQNVTLSCEQNLNHDAMYWYRQDPGQGLRLIYYSQIVNDFQKGDIAEGYSVSREKKESFPLTVTSAQKNPTAFYLCASSIVAGGLSQPQHFGDGTRLSIL.

V gene TRBV21-1 combines with J gene TRBJ2-1; TRBD2 is the table's D call and was not checked against the DNA. TRBV21-1 is recorded as a pseudogene. The CDR3 totals 15 residues. CDR3 nucleotide sequence: TGTGCCAGCAGCAAAGGAGCGGGAGGGCCGGGTGAGCAGTTCTTC. This codes for CASSKGAGGPGEQFF.

The chain recombines TRBV10-1 with TRBJ2-7, with D tentatively TRBD2 (6 bases). The CDR3 covers 14 residues. Trimming stripped 3 bases from V and 7 bases from J, with 16 bases between. Per the germline V gene, CDR1 is WNHNN and CDR2 is SYGVQD (reference sequence). The CDR3: CASSDGGKIGEQYF. The CDR3 bases are TGCGCCAGCAGTGATGGGGGGAAAATTGGGGAGCAGTACTTC.

This clone has more than one count but fewer than ten. The CDR3 sequence is CASSQANMGASNNEQFF. The CDR3 nucleotides read TGCGCCAGCAGCCAAGCCAACATGGGGGCTTCAAACAATGAGCAGTTCTTC. The gene calls are TRBV4-1 and TRBJ2-1; D may be TRBD1 (6 bases). The CDR3 has 17 amino acids. Germline CDR1 is MGHRA and CDR2 is YSYEKL. Trimming removed 1 base at V and 5 bases at J, with 18 bases between.

The chain has TRBV5-1 and TRBJ2-2; 9 bases match TRBD1. V shed 4 bases, J shed 4 bases, and the junction held 8 bases outside the gene matches. Looked up from germline, CDR1 is SGHRS and CDR2 is YFSETQ. The CDR3 is made up of 16 amino acids. CDR3 residues: CASSPSGQGFTGELFF. CDR3 nucleotides: TGCGCCAGCAGCCCCTCGGGACAGGGTTTCACCGGGGAGCTGTTTTTT.

V gene TRBV19 combines with J gene TRBJ1-2, with a possible D match to TRBD1 (5 bases). Germline V lookup: CDR1 LNHDA, CDR2 SQIVND (reference sequence). Trimming took off 6 bases at V and 4 bases at J, with 15 bases between the two ends. The length of the CDR3 is 14 residues. Here the CDR3 reads CASSHRQYFYGYTF. For the CDR3, the DNA is TGTGCCAGTAGCCACAGACAGTATTTCTATGGCTACACCTTC.

The V call is TRBV5-5, the J call TRBJ2-7; D is perhaps TRBD2 (5 bases). The V end was cut by 2 bases, the J end by 3 bases, with 21 bases between. Germline CDR1 SGHKS, CDR2 YYEKEE (reference sequence). The CDR3 spans 17 residues. The CDR3 DNA sequence: TGTGCCAGCAGCTTTCGGAGGAAGGGCCCCGTAGACTACGAGCAGTACTTC. Its protein product is CASSFRRKGPVDYEQYF.

The chain employs TRBV11-3 and TRBJ2-1, with 10 bases that match TRBD1. V was clipped by 4 bases and J by 7 bases; unmatched bases: 7. The CDR3 covers 15 residues. From germline, CDR1 is SGHNT and CDR2 YENEEA. CDR3: CASSWRGQGRNEQFF. The CDR3 region has the DNA TGTGCCAGCAGCTGGAGGGGACAGGGGAGGAATGAGCAGTTCTTC.

The chain is built from TRBV5-1 and TRBJ2-7; 12 nucleotides line up with TRBD2. Germline CDR1 and CDR2: SGHRS and YFSETQ. The CDR3 has 16 amino acids. The junction had 9 bases not matched to a gene; V was cut back by 4 bases and J by 4 bases. CDR3 nucleotides: TGCGCCAGCAGCCTCGGACTAGCGGGATCGGGATACGAGCAGTACTTC. Translated, it gives CASSLGLAGSGYEQYF.

This chain joins TRBV28 and TRBJ1-4, with 8 bases that match TRBD1. V was clipped by 3 bases and J by 4 bases; unmatched bases: 1. Germline V gene sequence: CDR1 MDHEN, CDR2 SYDVKM. This CDR3 is 14 amino acids long. The CDR3 DNA reads as TGTGCCAGCAGTTTGGGACAGGTTAATGAAAAACTGTTTTTT. Protein sequence: CASSLGQVNEKLFF.

On this clone itself: This sample also contains other DNA sequences that code for the same CDR3. The genes are TRBV6-4 and TRBJ2-3, with no clear D. The germline V and J ends were trimmed by 0 bases and 1 base, with 5 bases remaining between them. This CDR3 has 14 amino acids. The germline CDR1 and CDR2 sequences are MRHNA and SNTAGT. The CDR3 DNA reads as TGTGCCAGCAGTGACTCGGCGGGCACAGATACGCAGTATTTT. Its protein is CASSDSAGTDTQYF.

V usage is TRBV6-5 and J usage is TRBJ1-3; no clear D. The CDR3 runs to 12 residues. V lost 6 bases and J lost 5, with 8 bases in between. CDR1 is MNHEY, CDR2 SVGAGI, per germline. CDR3 DNA sequence: TGTGCCAGCAGCGCGGGTCGAAACACCATATATTTT. It encodes CASSAGRNTIYF.

This clone was picked up one time. The chain joins TRBV3-1 (or the pseudogene TRBV3-2) to TRBJ2-7; 9 bases line up with TRBD2. The V gene end was trimmed by 4 bases and the J gene end by 2 bases; junction bases not matched to a gene: 3. The CDR3 is made up of 14 amino acids. Germline CDR1 LGHDT, CDR2 YNNKEL (reference sequence). DNA of the CDR3: TGTGCCAGCAGCCTTCAGCGGGGGGCCTACGAGCAGTACTTC. Its translation: CASSLQRGAYEQYF.

This chain connects TRBV4-2 to TRBJ2-7; D is unclear. Germline CDR1 LGHNA, CDR2 YNFKEQ. Trimming cost V 0 bases and J 0 bases, with 12 bases left between them. The CDR3 has 16 residues. The CDR3 reads CASSQELIVSSYEQYF. The DNA of the CDR3 is TGTGCCAGCAGCCAAGAGTTGATCGTTAGCTCCTACGAGCAGTACTTC.

The chain couples TRBV7-9 to TRBJ2-1; TRBD2 matches at 13 bases. CDR1 and CDR2 (germline): SEHNR, FQNEAQ (reference sequence). With 8 bases clipped from V and 7 bases from J, the junction kept 5 bases outside the gene matches. This CDR3 contains 14 residues. In DNA, the CDR3 is TGTGCCAGCGGACTAGCGGGAGCCCTAAATGAGCAGTTCTTC. Translated: CASGLAGALNEQFF.

This chain connects TRBV5-1 to TRBJ2-7; D not resolved. CDR3 length: 17 residues. Trimming removed 5 bases at V and 5 bases at J, with 26 bases between. Per germline, CDR1 SGHRS and CDR2 YFSETQ. This CDR3 is CASRFGPQETAWDEQYF. The CDR3 region has the DNA TGCGCCAGCAGATTTGGGCCCCAAGAAACAGCCTGGGACGAGCAGTACTTC.